Each of the 8 T cell receptor beta chains below was sequenced from the same sample in a study of blood T cell repertoires in COVID-19. Data came from immunoSEQ multiplex PCR; TCRdb stores just in-frame clones and leaves some out. The table has around 270,000 clones, around 89% seen once; the top ten hold around 0.84%. Sequenced input: peripheral blood. The receptors shown here come from a man under 40 with acute or convalescent COVID-19.

The chain carries TRBV5-1 and TRBJ1-5, with D perhaps matching TRBD1 (5 bases). Trimming removed 4 bases at V and 7 bases at J, with 18 bases between. Germline-derived CDR1 and CDR2 are SGHRS and YFSETQ. The CDR3 sequence is 15 residues long. The CDR3 sequence: CASSILPGGDQPQHF. The CDR3 coding sequence is TGCGCCAGCAGCATATTACCAGGCGGGGACCAGCCCCAGCATTTT.

V gene TRBV12-5 combines with J gene TRBJ2-5; 9 bases agree with TRBD1. This CDR3 has 16 amino acids. Germline assignment: CDR1 LGHNT and CDR2 FRNRAP. The V segment lost 4 bases and the J segment 2 bases; nucleotides outside the gene matches: 8. The CDR3 coding sequence is TGTGCTAGTGGTTCGCCCGGGACAGGGATTCAAGAGACCCAGTACTTC. Protein sequence: CASGSPGTGIQETQYF. Full variable domain (missing parts from reference TRBV12-5 and TRBJ2-5): DARVTQTPRHKVTEMGQEVTMRCQPILGHNTVFWYRQTMMQGLELLAYFRNRAPLDDSGMPKDRFSAEMPDATLATLKIQPSEPRDSAVYFCASGSPGTGIQETQYFGPGTRLLVL.

V and J are TRBV9 and TRBJ2-1; D remains unclear. V was pared by 0 bases and J by 6 bases, with 13 bases between. In germline, CDR1 is SGDLS, CDR2 YYNGEE. This CDR3 has 15 residues. The chain's CDR3 is CASSVDGGLGNEQFF. The CDR3 DNA sequence: TGTGCCAGCAGCGTAGATGGCGGATTGGGCAATGAGCAGTTCTTC. The complete variable domain, with remaining parts taken from reference TRBV9 and TRBJ2-1, reads DSGVTQTPKHLITATGQRVTLRCSPRSGDLSVYWYQQSLDQGLQFLIQYYNGEERAKGNILERFSAQQFPDLHSELNLSSLELGDSALYFCASSVDGGLGNEQFFGPGTRLTVL.

The rearrangement links TRBV5-1 to TRBJ2-2; 10 positions match TRBD1. After removal of 3 bases from V and 5 bases from J, the junction contained 7 bases not matched to a gene. The CDR3 runs to 16 residues. Germline CDR1 and CDR2: SGHRS and YFSETQ. Here the CDR3 reads CASSWGTGVKTGELFF. The CDR3, as DNA: TGCGCCAGCAGCTGGGGGACAGGGGTGAAGACCGGGGAGCTGTTTTTT.

In its sample, this clone was seen a few times. Other DNA sequences in the same sample also yield this CDR3. The V call is TRBV19, the J call TRBJ2-7, with D possibly matching TRBD2 (5 bases). CDR3 length equals 15 residues. Germline loops: CDR1 LNHDA, CDR2 SQIVND (reference sequence). V dropped 1 base and J dropped 0 bases, with 10 bases sitting between them. The DNA of the CDR3 is TGTGCCAGTAGTATAGTGGCTGGGAGCTCCTACGAGCAGTACTTC. Translation: CASSIVAGSSYEQYF. The whole variable domain, filled in from reference TRBV19 and TRBJ2-7, reads DGGITQSPKYLFRKEGQNVTLSCEQNLNHDAMYWYRQDPGQGLRLIYYSQIVNDFQKGDIAEGYSVSREKKESFPLTVTSAQKNPTAFYLCASSIVAGSSYEQYFGPGTRLTVT.

This chain joins TRBV5-1 and TRBJ1-5; a weak D match, TRBD1 (6 bases). Between the trimmed V and J ends, which lost 0 bases and 2 bases, there was a span of 12 bases. The CDR3 sequence is 16 residues long. Germline V gene lookup returns CDR1 SGHRS and CDR2 YFSETQ. CDR3 bases: TGCGCCAGCAGCTTGGGCGATAACAGGGGCAATCAGCCCCAGCATTTT. As protein: CASSLGDNRGNQPQHF.

This clone was observed a handful of times. The CDR3 DNA reads as TGTGCCAGCAGCCAAGACGGGAATAGGGAGACCCAGTACTTC. Protein: CASSQDGNRETQYF. The chain employs TRBV3-1 (or the pseudogene TRBV3-2) and TRBJ2-5; D perhaps matches TRBD2 (5 bases). V dropped 0 bases and J dropped 5 bases, with 10 bases sitting between them. This CDR3 has 14 amino acids. Germline V lookup: CDR1 LGHDT, CDR2 YNNKEL (reference sequence).

The chain combines TRBV29-1 with TRBJ2-3, with TRBD2 matching 9 bases. The CDR3 sequence is 16 residues long. Germline V gene data show CDR1 as SQVTM and CDR2 as ANQGSEA. J was trimmed by 2 bases and V by 7 bases; bases with no gene match: 13. CDR3 loop: CSALLQRGAFTDTQYF. In DNA, the CDR3 is TGCAGCGCCCTCCTGCAGCGGGGGGCCTTCACAGATACGCAGTATTTT.